This paragraph covers one TCR beta chain sequence. What it binds is not known. One base away lies a much larger clone, so this may be a sequencing read error. The sample belongs to a study of glioma-infiltrating T cells. The study's findings and limits: Non-neoplastic patients had below-expected tissue-blood divergence, while all gliomas exceeded expectation.

Amplification of TCR alpha and beta CDR3 regions from RNA used iRepertoire nested multiplex PCR. For one-step reverse transcription and amplification, roughly 85-450 ng of tissue mRNA or PBMC total RNA was used. TCRdb redid the calling of the multiplex PCR reads with MiXCR, one entry per CDR3 protein. The sample comprises over 90,000 distinct CDR3 sequences, about 30% of which are singletons, and roughly 45% rests with the top ten. The CDR3 is made up of 18 amino acids. CDR1 is LGHNA, CDR2 YNFKEQ, per germline. Trimming left V 0 bases short and J 6 bases short, with 22 bases between. The sequence was obtained from a human donor with low-grade glioma or glioblastoma, undergoing nonglioma brain surgery, or in good health (not recorded which). The genes are TRBV4-2 and TRBJ2-3; D is undetermined. Sequencing used glioma tissue, nonneoplastic brain tissue, or PBMCs (not recorded which). CDR3 sequence reads: CASSQDATASPTDDTQYF. CDR3 bases: TGTGCCAGCAGCCAAGATGCTACGGCGTCGCCCACCGACGATACGCAGTATTTT.